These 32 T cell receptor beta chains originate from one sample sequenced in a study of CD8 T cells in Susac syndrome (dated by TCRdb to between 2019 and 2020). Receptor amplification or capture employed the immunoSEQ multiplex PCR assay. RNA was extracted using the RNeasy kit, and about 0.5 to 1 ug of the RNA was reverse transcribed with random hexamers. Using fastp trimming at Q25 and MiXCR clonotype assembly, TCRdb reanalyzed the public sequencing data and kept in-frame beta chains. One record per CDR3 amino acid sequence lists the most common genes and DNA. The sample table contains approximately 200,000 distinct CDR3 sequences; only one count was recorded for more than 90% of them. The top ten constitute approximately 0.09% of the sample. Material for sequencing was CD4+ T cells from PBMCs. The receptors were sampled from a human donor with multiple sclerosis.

CDR3 sequence: CASSQRREEDEQFF. CDR3 coding DNA: TGTGCCAGCAGCCAAAGAAGGGAAGAGGATGAGCAGTTCTTC. The chain carries TRBV3-1 and TRBJ2-1; no definite D call. Germline loops: CDR1 LGHDT, CDR2 YNNKEL (reference sequence). V dropped 2 bases and J dropped 8 bases, with 13 bases sitting between them. This CDR3 comprises 14 residues.

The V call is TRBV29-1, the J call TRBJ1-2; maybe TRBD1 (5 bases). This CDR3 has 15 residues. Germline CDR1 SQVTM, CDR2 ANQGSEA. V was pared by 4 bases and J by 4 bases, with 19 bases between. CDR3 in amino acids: CSVVSGTEILYGYTF. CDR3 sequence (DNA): TGCAGCGTTGTGTCCGGGACGGAGATCCTCTATGGCTACACCTTC. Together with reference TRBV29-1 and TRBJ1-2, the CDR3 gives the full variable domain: SAVISQKPSRDICQRGTSLTIQCQVDSQVTMMFWYRQQPGQSLTLIATANQGSEATYESGFVIDKFPISRPNLTFSTLTVSNMSPEDSSIYLCSVVSGTEILYGYTFGSGTRLTVV.

In DNA, the CDR3 is TGTGCCAGCAGTATCAATCAGCCCCAGCATTTT. Its protein product is CASSINQPQHF. The chain carries TRBV28 and TRBJ1-5, with D unresolved. Germline V gives CDR1 MDHEN, CDR2 SYDVKM. The CDR3 has 11 residues. V dropped 5 bases and J dropped 3 bases, with 2 bases sitting between them. Complete variable domain (other parts from reference TRBV28 and TRBJ1-5): DVKVTQSSRYLVKRTGEKVFLECVQDMDHENMFWYRQDPGLGLRLIYFSYDVKMKEKGDIPEGYSVSREKKERFSLILESASTNQTSMYLCASSINQPQHFGDGTRLSIL.

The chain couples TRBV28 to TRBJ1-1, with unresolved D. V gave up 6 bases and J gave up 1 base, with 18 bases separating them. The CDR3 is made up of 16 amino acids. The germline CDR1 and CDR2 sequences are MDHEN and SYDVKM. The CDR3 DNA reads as TGTGCCAGCAGGAGATACCCGCGAGGAGGGAACACTGAAGCTTTCTTT. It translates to CASRRYPRGGNTEAFF. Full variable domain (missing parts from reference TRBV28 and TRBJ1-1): DVKVTQSSRYLVKRTGEKVFLECVQDMDHENMFWYRQDPGLGLRLIYFSYDVKMKEKGDIPEGYSVSREKKERFSLILESASTNQTSMYLCASRRYPRGGNTEAFFGQGTRLTVV.

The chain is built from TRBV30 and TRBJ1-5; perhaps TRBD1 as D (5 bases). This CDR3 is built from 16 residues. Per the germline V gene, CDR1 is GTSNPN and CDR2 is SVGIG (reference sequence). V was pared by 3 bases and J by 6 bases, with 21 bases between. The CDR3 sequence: CAWSPSGQGVAQPQHF. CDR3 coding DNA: TGTGCCTGGAGCCCGAGCGGGCAGGGTGTTGCTCAGCCCCAGCATTTT.

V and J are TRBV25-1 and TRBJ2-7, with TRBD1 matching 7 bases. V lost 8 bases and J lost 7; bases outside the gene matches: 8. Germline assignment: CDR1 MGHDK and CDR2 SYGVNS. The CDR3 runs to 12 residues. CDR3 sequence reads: CASGTGVLEQYF. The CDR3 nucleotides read TGTGCCAGCGGAACAGGGGTCTTAGAGCAGTACTTC.

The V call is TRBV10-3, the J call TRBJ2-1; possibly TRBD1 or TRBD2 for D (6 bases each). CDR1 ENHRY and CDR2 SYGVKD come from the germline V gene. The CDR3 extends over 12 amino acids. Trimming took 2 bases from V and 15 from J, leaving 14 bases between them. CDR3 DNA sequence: TGTGCCATCAGTGAGCGGGGGCAAGGTTGGTTCTTC. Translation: CAISERGQGWFF.

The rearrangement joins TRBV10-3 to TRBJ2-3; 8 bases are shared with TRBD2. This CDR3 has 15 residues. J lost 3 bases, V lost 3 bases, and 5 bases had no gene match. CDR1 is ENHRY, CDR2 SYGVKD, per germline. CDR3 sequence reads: CAISDGGGRTDTQYF. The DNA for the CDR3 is TGTGCCATCAGTGACGGCGGGGGGAGGACAGATACGCAGTATTTT.

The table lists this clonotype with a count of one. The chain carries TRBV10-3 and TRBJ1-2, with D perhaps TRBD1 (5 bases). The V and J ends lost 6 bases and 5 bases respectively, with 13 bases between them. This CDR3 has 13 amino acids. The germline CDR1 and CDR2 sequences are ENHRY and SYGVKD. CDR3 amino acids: CAIRGTYTYGYTF. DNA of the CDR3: TGTGCCATCAGAGGGACCTACACTTATGGCTACACCTTC.

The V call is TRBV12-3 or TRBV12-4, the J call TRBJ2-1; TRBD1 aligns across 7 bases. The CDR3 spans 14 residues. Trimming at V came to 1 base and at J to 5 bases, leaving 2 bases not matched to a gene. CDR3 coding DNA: TGTGCCAGCAGTTTAGGACAGGGTAACAATGAGCAGTTCTTC. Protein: CASSLGQGNNEQFF.

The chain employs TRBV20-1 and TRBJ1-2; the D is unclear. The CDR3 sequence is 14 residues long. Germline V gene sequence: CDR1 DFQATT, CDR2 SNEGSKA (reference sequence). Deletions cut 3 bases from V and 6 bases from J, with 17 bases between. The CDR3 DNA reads TGCAGTGCTAGGACCCGGGAGGGAGGGAATGGCTACACCTTC. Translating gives CSARTREGGNGYTF.

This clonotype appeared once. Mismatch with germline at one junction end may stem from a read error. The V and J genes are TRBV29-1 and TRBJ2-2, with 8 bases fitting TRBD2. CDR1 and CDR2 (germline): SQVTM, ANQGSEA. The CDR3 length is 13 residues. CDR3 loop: CSARRGDTGGLFF. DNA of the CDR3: TGCAGCGCCCGGCGGGGGGACACCGGGGGGCTGTTTTTT.

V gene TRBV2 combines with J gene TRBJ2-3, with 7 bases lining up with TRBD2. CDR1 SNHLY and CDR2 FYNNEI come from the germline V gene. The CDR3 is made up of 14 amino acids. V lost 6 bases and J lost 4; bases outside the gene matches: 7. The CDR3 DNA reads TGTGCCAGCAGGGGGCCCACTAGCGCAGATACGCAGTATTTT. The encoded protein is CASRGPTSADTQYF.

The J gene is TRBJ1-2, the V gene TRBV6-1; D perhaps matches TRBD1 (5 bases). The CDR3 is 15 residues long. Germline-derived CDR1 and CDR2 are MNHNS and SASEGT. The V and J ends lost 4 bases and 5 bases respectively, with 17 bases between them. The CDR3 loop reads CASSGRWGTEYGYTF. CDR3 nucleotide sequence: TGTGCCAGCAGTGGCCGGTGGGGGACGGAATATGGCTACACCTTC.

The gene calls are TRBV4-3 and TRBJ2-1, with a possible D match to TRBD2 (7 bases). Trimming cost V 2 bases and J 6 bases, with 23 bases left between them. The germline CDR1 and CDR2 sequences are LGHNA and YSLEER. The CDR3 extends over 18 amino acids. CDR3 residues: CASSQSSGRGAMFNEQFF. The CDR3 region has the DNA TGCGCCAGCAGCCAAAGTTCAGGTCGGGGGGCGATGTTCAATGAGCAGTTCTTC.

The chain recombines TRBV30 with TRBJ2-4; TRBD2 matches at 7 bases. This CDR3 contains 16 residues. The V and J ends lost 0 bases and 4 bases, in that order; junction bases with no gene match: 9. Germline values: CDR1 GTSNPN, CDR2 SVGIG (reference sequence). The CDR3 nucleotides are TGTGCCTGGAGTGTACCCGCTAGCGGCTTAAAAAACATTCAGTACTTC. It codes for CAWSVPASGLKNIQYF.

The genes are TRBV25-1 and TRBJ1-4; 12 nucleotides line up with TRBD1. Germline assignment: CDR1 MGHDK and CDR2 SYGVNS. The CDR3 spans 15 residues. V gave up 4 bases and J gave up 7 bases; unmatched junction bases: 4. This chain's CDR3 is CASSGDRGRVEKLFF. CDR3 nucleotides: TGTGCCAGCAGTGGGGACAGGGGGCGCGTTGAAAAACTGTTTTTT.

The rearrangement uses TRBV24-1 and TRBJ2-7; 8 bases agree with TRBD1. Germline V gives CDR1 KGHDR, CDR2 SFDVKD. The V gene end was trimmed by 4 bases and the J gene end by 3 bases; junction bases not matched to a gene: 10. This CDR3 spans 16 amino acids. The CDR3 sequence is CATSDTRQGRYYEQYF. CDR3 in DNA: TGTGCCACCAGTGACACCAGACAGGGGAGGTACTACGAGCAGTACTTC.

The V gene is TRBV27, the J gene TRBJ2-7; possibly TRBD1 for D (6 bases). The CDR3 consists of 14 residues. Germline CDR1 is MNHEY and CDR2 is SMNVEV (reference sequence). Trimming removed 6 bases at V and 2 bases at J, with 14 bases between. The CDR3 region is CASSELDRAYEQYF. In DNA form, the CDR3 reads TGTGCCAGCAGCGAACTGGACAGAGCCTACGAGCAGTACTTC.

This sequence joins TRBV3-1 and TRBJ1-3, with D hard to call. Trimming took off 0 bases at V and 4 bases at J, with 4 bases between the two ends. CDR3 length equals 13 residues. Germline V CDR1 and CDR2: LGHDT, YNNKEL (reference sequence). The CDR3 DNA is TGTGCCAGCAGCCAAGATGTGGGAAACACCATATATTTT. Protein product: CASSQDVGNTIYF. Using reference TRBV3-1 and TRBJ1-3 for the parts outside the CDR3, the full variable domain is DTAVSQTPKYLVTQMGNDKSIKCEQNLGHDTMYWYKQDSKKFLKIMFSYNNKELIINETVPNRFSPKSPDKAHLNLHINSLELGDSAVYFCASSQDVGNTIYFGEGSWLTVV.

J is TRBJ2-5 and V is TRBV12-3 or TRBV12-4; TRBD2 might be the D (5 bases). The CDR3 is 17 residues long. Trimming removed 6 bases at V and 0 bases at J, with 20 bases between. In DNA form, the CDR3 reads TGTGCCAGCAGATCAACGGCGGGCAGTTCATACCAAGAGACCCAGTACTTC. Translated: CASRSTAGSSYQETQYF.

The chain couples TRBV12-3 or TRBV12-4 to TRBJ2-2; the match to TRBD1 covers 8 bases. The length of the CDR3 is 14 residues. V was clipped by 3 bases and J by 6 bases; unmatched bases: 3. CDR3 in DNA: TGTGCCAGCAGTTTCCAGACAGGGGCCGGGGAGCTGTTTTTT. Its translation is CASSFQTGAGELFF.

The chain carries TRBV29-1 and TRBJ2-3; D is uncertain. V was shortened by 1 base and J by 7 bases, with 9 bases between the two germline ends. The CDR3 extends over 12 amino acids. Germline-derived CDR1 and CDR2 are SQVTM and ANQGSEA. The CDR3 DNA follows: TGCAGCGTTGAAGCTGGGCCTTATACGCAGTATTTT. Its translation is CSVEAGPYTQYF.

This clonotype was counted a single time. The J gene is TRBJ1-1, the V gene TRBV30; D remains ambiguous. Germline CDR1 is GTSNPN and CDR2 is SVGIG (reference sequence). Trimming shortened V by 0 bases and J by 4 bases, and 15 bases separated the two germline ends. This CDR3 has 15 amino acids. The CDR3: CAWSVPGSLSTEAFF. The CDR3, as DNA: TGTGCCTGGAGTGTACCCGGGTCCCTCTCCACTGAAGCTTTCTTT. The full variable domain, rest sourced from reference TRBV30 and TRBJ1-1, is SQTIHQWPATLVQPVGSPLSLECTVEGTSNPNLYWYRQAAGRGLQLLFYSVGIGQISSEVPQNLSASRPQDRQFILSSKKLLLSDSGFYLCAWSVPGSLSTEAFFGQGTRLTVV.

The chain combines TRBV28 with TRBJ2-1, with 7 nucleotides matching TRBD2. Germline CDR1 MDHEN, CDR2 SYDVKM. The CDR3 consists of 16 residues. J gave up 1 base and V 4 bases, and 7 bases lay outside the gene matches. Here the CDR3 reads CASSSGLGRSYNEQFF. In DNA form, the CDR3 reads TGTGCCAGCAGTTCCGGACTCGGGAGGTCCTACAATGAGCAGTTCTTC.

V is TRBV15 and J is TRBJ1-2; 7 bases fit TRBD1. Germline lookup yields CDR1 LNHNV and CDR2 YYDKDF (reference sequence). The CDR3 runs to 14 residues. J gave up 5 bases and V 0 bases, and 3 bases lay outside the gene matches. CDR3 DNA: TGTGCCACCAGCAGAGAACTGACAGGGTATGGCTACACCTTC. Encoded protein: CATSRELTGYGYTF.

In DNA form, the CDR3 reads TGTGCCTGGAGTGGGGACAGTAACAATGAGCAGTTCTTC. Amino acid sequence: CAWSGDSNNEQFF. The V and J genes are TRBV30 and TRBJ2-1; 7 positions agree with TRBD1. The germline CDR1 and CDR2 sequences are GTSNPN and SVGIG (reference sequence). This CDR3 has 13 amino acids. Trimming took 1 base from V and 5 from J; bases not matched to a gene: 2.

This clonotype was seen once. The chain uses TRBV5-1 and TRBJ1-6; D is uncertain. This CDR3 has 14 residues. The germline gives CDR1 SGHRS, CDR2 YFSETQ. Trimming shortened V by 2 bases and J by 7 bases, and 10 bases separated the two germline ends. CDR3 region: CASSFGEPNSPLHF. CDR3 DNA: TGCGCCAGCAGCTTCGGGGAACCGAATTCACCCCTCCACTTT. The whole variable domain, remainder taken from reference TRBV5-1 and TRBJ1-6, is KAGVTQTPRYLIKTRGQQVTLSCSPISGHRSVSWYQQTPGQGLQFLFEYFSETQRNKGNFPGRFSGRQFSNSRSEMNVSTLELGDSALYLCASSFGEPNSPLHFGNGTRLTVT.

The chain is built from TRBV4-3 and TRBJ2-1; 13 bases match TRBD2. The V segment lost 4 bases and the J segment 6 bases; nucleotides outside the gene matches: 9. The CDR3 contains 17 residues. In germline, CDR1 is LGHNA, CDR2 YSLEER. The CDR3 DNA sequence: TGCGCCAGCAGCCTTTCGGCCGGGACTAGCGGGGCCAATGAGCAGTTCTTC. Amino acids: CASSLSAGTSGANEQFF.

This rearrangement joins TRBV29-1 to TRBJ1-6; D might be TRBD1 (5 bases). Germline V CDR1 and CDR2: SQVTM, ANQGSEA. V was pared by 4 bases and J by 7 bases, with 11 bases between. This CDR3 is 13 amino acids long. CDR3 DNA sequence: TGCAGCGTTGGGCTGGACATAAATTCACCCCTCCACTTT. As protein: CSVGLDINSPLHF.

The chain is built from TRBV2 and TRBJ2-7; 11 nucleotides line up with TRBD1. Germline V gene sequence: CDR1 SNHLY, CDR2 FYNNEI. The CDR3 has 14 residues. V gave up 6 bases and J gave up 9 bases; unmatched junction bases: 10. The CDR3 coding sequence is TGTGCCAGCAGGAGGACAGGGGGCTATCTAGGGCAGTACTTC. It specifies CASRRTGGYLGQYF.

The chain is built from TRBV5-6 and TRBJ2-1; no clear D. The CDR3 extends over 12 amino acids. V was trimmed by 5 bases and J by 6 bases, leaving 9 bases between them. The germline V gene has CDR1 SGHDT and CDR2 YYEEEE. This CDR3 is CASSSYGNEQFF. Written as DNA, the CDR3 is TGTGCCAGCAGTTCCTACGGCAATGAGCAGTTCTTC.